These 2 T cell receptor beta chains were sequenced from one sample in a study of T cell repertoires in cytomegalovirus infection. TCRdb analysed the reads with MiXCR anew, one entry per CDR3 protein. The sample contains some 800,000 distinct CDR3 sequences, approximately 30% of which appear only once. What these receptors recognize is not known. The sample in question was cultured CD8+ T cells from PBMCs, obtained from culture after CMV antigen stimulation. All receptors come from a human donor in good health (CMV status not recorded). Some clones in this sample may be carry-over from other donors' samples.

This chain joins TRBV5-1 and TRBJ2-7, with 8 nucleotides matching TRBD1. This CDR3 is 14 amino acids long. V lost 1 base and J lost 6; bases outside the gene matches: 6. From germline, CDR1 is SGHRS and CDR2 YFSETQ. The CDR3 sequence is CASSLLDRDLEQYF. The CDR3 DNA reads as TGCGCCAGCAGCTTGCTGGACAGGGATCTCGAGCAGTACTTC.

This clonotype has a handful of counts. This chain links TRBV6-8 with TRBJ2-5; D possibly matches TRBD1 or TRBD2 (5 bases each). From germline, CDR1 is MNHGY and CDR2 SAAAGT. V lost 2 bases and J lost 2, with 12 bases in between. This CDR3 is built from 15 residues. CDR3 in amino acids: CASSYGGNPQETQYF. Here the CDR3 DNA reads TGTGCCAGCAGTTACGGGGGAAACCCACAAGAGACCCAGTACTTC.